This T cell receptor (beta chain) was found in a study of blood T cell repertoires in COVID-19. Study details: Some COVID-19 samples were acute and others convalescent; all came from the United States, Italy and Spain. In each case, the material was cDNA or gDNA derived from T cells, B-cell-depleted T cells, or PBMCs.

Per the study methods: Amplification of reference gene primers provided the estimated nucleated cell counts. Clones were read by immunoSEQ multiplex PCR, and TCRdb kept only the in-frame ones, dropping some. V and J calls and clone size are as listed in that table; D and trimming were resolved from the DNA. The sample shows just over 50,000 clones, roughly 84% of them seen only once. Sequencing input: peripheral blood. The TCR was taken from a man aged 80 or over with active COVID-19.

CDR3 nucleotide sequence: TGCGCCAGCAGTGATTTGCCCGGGGGAGATACGCAGTATTTT. It encodes CASSDLPGGDTQYF. The rearrangement links TRBV10-2 to TRBJ2-3; D is possibly TRBD2 (6 bases). Germline V gene data show CDR1 as WSHSY and CDR2 as SAAADI. Trimming pared 3 bases from V and 5 bases from J, leaving 12 bases between. This CDR3 has 14 amino acids.